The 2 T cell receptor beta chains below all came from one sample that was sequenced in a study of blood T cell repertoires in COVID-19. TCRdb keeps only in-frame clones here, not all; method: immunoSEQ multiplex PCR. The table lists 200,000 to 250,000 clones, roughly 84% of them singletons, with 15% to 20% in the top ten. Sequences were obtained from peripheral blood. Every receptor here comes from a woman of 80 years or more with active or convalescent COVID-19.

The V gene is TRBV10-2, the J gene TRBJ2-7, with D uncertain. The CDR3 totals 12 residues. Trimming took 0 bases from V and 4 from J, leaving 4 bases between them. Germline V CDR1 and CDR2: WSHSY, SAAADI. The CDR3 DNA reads TGCGCCAGCAGTGAGTCGCAGTACGAGCAGTACTTC. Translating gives CASSESQYEQYF.

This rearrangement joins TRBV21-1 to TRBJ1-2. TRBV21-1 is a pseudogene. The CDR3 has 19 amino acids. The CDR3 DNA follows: TGTGCCAGCAGCAAAAGGGAGGCAGGCAGGTCCCCAGCCAACTATGGCTACACCTTC. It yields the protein CASSKREAGRSPANYGYTF.